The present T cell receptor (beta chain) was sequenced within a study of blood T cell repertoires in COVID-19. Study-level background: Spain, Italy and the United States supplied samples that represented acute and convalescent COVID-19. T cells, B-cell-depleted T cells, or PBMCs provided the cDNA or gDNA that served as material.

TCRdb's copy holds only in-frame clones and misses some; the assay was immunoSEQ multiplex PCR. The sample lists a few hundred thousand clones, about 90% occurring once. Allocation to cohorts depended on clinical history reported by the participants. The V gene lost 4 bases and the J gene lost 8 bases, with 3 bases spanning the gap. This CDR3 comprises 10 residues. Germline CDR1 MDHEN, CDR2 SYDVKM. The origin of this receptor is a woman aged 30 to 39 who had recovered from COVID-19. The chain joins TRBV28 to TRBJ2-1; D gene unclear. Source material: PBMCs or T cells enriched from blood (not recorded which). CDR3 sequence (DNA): TGTGCCAGCAGTTCGTATGAGCAGTTCTTC. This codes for CASSSYEQFF. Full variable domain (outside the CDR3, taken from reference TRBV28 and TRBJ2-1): DVKVTQSSRYLVKRTGEKVFLECVQDMDHENMFWYRQDPGLGLRLIYFSYDVKMKEKGDIPEGYSVSREKKERFSLILESASTNQTSMYLCASSSYEQFFGPGTRLTVL.